This entry concerns a single T cell receptor beta chain. The sample belongs to a study of blood T cell repertoires in COVID-19. At the level of the study: Specimens from acute and convalescent COVID-19 originated in the United States, Italy and Spain.

Assay used: immunoSEQ multiplex PCR; TCRdb lists only in-frame clones, some missing. This table has about 36,000 clones, approximately 86% appearing once. The CDR3 length is 15 residues. Germline values: CDR1 LGHNA, CDR2 YNFKEQ. V lost 0 bases and J 3 bases, leaving 9 bases between the germline ends. The specimen sequenced was peripheral blood. This sequence was found in a human donor in a cohort sampled during active COVID-19. This sequence joins TRBV4-2 and TRBJ1-3; D is unresolved. CDR3 nucleotide sequence: TGTGCCAGCAGCCAAGATGGGCAGATTGGAAACACCATATATTTT. Amino acid sequence: CASSQDGQIGNTIYF.